Listed below are T cell receptor beta chains from one sample, sequenced in a study of cytomegalovirus exposure and HLA in healthy donors. Produced via immunoSEQ multiplex PCR; TCRdb's table is partial and in-frame only. The data show about 240,000 clones, 82% seen once. Sequenced material: PBMCs. The receptors were gathered from a woman between 35 and 50 years old in good health and CMV-seropositive. CDR3s include the opening cysteine and the closing phenylalanine or tryptophan. D genes are given only for firm matches. Only part of the rows carry a size: once, few, many, or a class if the clone is expanded.

CDR3 DNA	CDR3 protein	clone size	CDR3 length	D gene	V gene	J gene
TGTGCCAGCAGGGGACAGGGAGGGGCCGAGCAGTACTTC	CASRGQGGAEQYF	-	13	TRBD1	TRBV7-2	TRBJ2-7
TGTGCCAGCAGCTTTCAGGGGACCTACACAGATACGCAGTATTTT	CASSFQGTYTDTQYF	-	15	-	TRBV7-9	TRBJ2-3
TGCGCCAGCAGCCCAAGGACTAGCGGGGGCGGGTCAGGTACGCAGTATTTT	CASSPRTSGGGSGTQYF	-	17	TRBD2	TRBV5-1	TRBJ2-3
TGTGCCAGCAGTTGGACAGGGAATGAAAAACTGTTTTTT	CASSWTGNEKLFF	-	13	TRBD1	TRBV6-1	TRBJ1-4
TGTGCCAGCAGCGTCGGACAGGGTCCTAACTATGGCTACACCTTC	CASSVGQGPNYGYTF	-	15	TRBD1	TRBV2	TRBJ1-2
TGTGCCAGCAGCTTGGGGACTAGCGGGACGTGGGAGACCCAGTACTTC	CASSLGTSGTWETQYF	-	16	TRBD2	TRBV5-4	TRBJ2-5
TGTGCCAGCAGCCAATCAAGGGGCGCGGGAGTTTACGAGCAGTACTTC	CASSQSRGAGVYEQYF	few	16	TRBD2	TRBV4-2	TRBJ2-7
TGCGCCAGTGGGGGGGAGCAGTTCTTC	CASGGEQFF	-	9	-	TRBV10-1	TRBJ2-1
TGCGCCAGCAGCCAAGATCCGGGACAGCAGATGACCCAGTACTTC	CASSQDPGQQMTQYF	-	15	TRBD1	TRBV4-3	TRBJ2-5
TGTGCCAGCAGCCCCAGGGTCCGGCCCCCGGGGACCCAGTACTTC	CASSPRVRPPGTQYF	-	15	-	TRBV7-2	TRBJ2-5
TGTGCCAGCAGCCCCTCCCGCACAGATACGCAGTATTTT	CASSPSRTDTQYF	-	13	-	TRBV13	TRBJ2-3
TGTGCCAGCAGCCTTACGGCAGGGCCGGAGCGCGAGCAGTACTTC	CASSLTAGPEREQYF	-	15	-	TRBV9	TRBJ2-7
TGTGCCTCCGGCGAACAGGGCCCCAATCAGCCCCAGCATTTT	CASGEQGPNQPQHF	-	14	-	TRBV7-8	TRBJ1-5
TGTGCCAGCAGCTTATTACGCGGGACTGAAGCTTTCTTT	CASSLLRGTEAFF	-	13	-	TRBV7-3	TRBJ1-1
TGTGCCAGCAGCTCGGGACAGGGCAACTATGGCTACACCTTC	CASSSGQGNYGYTF	few	14	TRBD1	TRBV11-2	TRBJ1-2
TGTGCCTGCCCTACCCGGGGAGAGATTCGAGAAACCGGGGAGCTGTTTTTT	CACPTRGEIRETGELFF	-	17	-	TRBV30	TRBJ2-2
TGTGCCAGTAACTCAGGGGGCGGTGGCTACACCTTC	CASNSGGGGYTF	-	12	TRBD1	TRBV19	TRBJ1-2
TGTGCCAGTAGTATTCACCCGGGACTAGCGGGAGGGTACAATGAGCAGTTCTTC	CASSIHPGLAGGYNEQFF	-	18	TRBD2	TRBV19	TRBJ2-1
TGCGCCAGCAGCCGGGGACAGCTGAACACCGGGGAGCTGTTTTTT	CASSRGQLNTGELFF	few	15	TRBD1	TRBV4-3	TRBJ2-2
TGCAGCGTTGAAGAGGGAGGCAACATAAGGCCAGATACGCAGTATTTT	CSVEEGGNIRPDTQYF	-	16	-	TRBV29-1	TRBJ2-3
TGCGCCAGCAGCCAAAAAAATGATCAGGGTTTAGGTGGAAACACCATATATTTT	CASSQKNDQGLGGNTIYF	-	18	-	TRBV4-3	TRBJ1-3
TGTGCCACCAGCAGAGATCGGGGAAGCTATGGCTACACCTTC	CATSRDRGSYGYTF	-	14	-	TRBV15	TRBJ1-2
TGTGCCAGCAGCTTAGATTACAATGGGCAGTTCTTC	CASSLDYNGQFF	-	12	-	TRBV7-2	TRBJ2-1
TGTGCCATCAGGGAGGAGGTCGGTCGGGGGAACACTGAAGCTTTCTTT	CAIREEVGRGNTEAFF	-	16	-	TRBV10-3	TRBJ1-1
TGTGCCAGCATGAATACAGGGGTTACGCAGTATTTT	CASMNTGVTQYF	-	12	TRBD1	TRBV27	TRBJ2-3
TGTTCAGCTTCGTGGGCGGGAGGAACAGATACGCAGTATTTT	CSASWAGGTDTQYF	-	14	TRBD2	TRBV6-6	TRBJ2-3
TGTGCCAGCACTGCGGGAGGGACCTACAATGAGCAGTTCTTC	CASTAGGTYNEQFF	-	14	TRBD2	TRBV2	TRBJ2-1
TGTGCCATCAGCCCACAGGGACAGCCCTTTGGGGCCAACGTCCTGACTTTC	CAISPQGQPFGANVLTF	-	17	TRBD1	TRBV10-3	TRBJ2-6
TGTGCCAGCAGCCTACCCCTTGGGGGCCACGAGCAGTACTTC	CASSLPLGGHEQYF	-	14	-	TRBV11-3	TRBJ2-7
TGTGCCAGCAGCTCCAGAGAGGGTTGGCGGACGACCACGAAGACCCAGTACTTC	CASSSREGWRTTTKTQYF	-	18	-	TRBV7-2	TRBJ2-5
TGTGCCAGCACCTCCGGGCAGGGGGCTTCTGAAGCTTTCTTT	CASTSGQGASEAFF	few	14	TRBD1	TRBV6-6	TRBJ1-1
TGTGCCAGCAGATTCAGTGCAGATACGCAGTATTTT	CASRFSADTQYF	-	12	-	TRBV11-2	TRBJ2-3